This T cell receptor (beta chain) was profiled in a study of naive and memory T cell subsets. The SP2 primer and nested alpha and beta constant region primers amplified ligated cDNA in four rounds. For blood and skin samples, reverse transcription used TCR alpha and beta constant primers. TCRdb itself ran the 5' RACE reads through MiXCR, one entry per CDR3 protein. The repertoire holds roughly 48,000 distinct CDR3 sequences, about 4.4% seen once, with around 0.84% in the top ten. In germline, CDR1 is DFQATT, CDR2 SNEGSKA (reference sequence). This CDR3 comprises 12 residues. Trimming took off 6 bases at V and 4 bases at J, with 10 bases between the two ends. To note about this clonotype: Its target is not known.

Study-level results: The RNA method is potentially sensitive to activation and differentiation changes.

TCR cDNA received a 3' ligated oligonucleotide that carried a UMI. Whole blood, 2 to 2.5 ml, came from adult healthy volunteers. Cells were not sorted; total RNA input targeted roughly 1 to 1000 ng. The chain combines TRBV20-1 with TRBJ2-4; possibly TRBD2 for D (5 bases). The TCR originated in a female donor in good health. The CDR3 nucleotides are TGCAGTGCCAAGTCGGGGAAAAACATTCAGTACTTC. Protein product: CSAKSGKNIQYF.